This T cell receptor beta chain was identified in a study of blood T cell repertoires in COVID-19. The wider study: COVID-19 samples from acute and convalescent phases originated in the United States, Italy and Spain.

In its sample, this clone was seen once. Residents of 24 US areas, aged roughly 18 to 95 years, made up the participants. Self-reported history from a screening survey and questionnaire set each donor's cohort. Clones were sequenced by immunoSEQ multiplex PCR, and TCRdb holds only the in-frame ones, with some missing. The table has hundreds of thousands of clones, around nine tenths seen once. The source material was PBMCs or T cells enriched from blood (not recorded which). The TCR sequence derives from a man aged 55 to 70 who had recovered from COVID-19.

The CDR3 bases are TGTGCCAGCAGCTCCACCCGGGGACTAGTAAGTGAGCAGTTCTTC. Amino acids: CASSSTRGLVSEQFF. The chain couples TRBV7-9 to TRBJ2-1, with 8 bases identical to TRBD2. V lost 4 bases and J lost 9; bases outside the gene matches: 11. The CDR3 loop spans 15 amino acids. Germline CDR1 reads SEHNR; CDR2 reads FQNEAQ (reference sequence).